This T cell receptor (beta chain) was captured in a study of Graves' ophthalmopathy and Graves' hyperthyroidism. Study observations and caveats: Thyroid clonotypes that were expanded above 0.001 frequency mostly also appeared in blood. Discriminating ophthalmopathy from stable hyperthyroidism, a 13-signature model attained a sensitivity of over 85% and a specificity of approximately 81%.

To note about this clonotype: Its specificity is not known.

CDR1 is MGHRA and CDR2 is YSYEKL in the germline V gene. V was cut by 4 bases and J by 0 bases, with 9 bases left in between. The CDR3 sequence is 15 residues long. RNA transcripts provided the template for amplifying TCR beta CDR3 regions. HTBI-primed RT-PCR formed the first round, and a multiplex PCR formed the second. Via MiXCR, TCRdb re-called the multiplex PCR reads, giving one row per CDR3 protein. Of over 450,000 distinct CDR3 sequences in the sample, roughly 14% were seen once. The receptor's source is a woman aged 25 to 45 with Graves' ophthalmopathy. The rearrangement joins TRBV4-1 to TRBJ2-2, with D uncertain. Material for sequencing was blood. The CDR3 DNA reads as TGCGCCAGCAGCCTGAGGAGTGCGAACACCGGGGAGCTGTTTTTT. It codes for CASSLRSANTGELFF.